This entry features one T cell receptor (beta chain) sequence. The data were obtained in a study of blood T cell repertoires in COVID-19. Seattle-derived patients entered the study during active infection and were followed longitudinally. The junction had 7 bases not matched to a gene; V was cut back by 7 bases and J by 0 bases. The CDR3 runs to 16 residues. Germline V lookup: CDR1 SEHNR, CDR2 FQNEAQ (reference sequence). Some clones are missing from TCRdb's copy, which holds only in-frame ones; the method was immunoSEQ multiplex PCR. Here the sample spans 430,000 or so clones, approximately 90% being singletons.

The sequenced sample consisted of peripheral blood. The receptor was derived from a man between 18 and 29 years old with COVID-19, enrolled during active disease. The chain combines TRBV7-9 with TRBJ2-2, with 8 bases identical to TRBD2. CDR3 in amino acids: CASTRAGAPNTGELFF. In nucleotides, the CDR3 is TGTGCCAGCACCAGAGCGGGAGCCCCGAACACCGGGGAGCTGTTTTTT.